This T cell receptor (beta chain) was documented in a study of vaccination and CD4 T cells after COVID-19. This clonotype was picked up a small number of times. Antigen specificity is unknown. The CDR3 consists of 15 residues. The germline V gene has CDR1 LNHDA and CDR2 SQIVND (reference sequence). The J segment lost 10 bases and the V segment lost 5 bases, leaving 15 bases of the junction unmatched. Stated treatment: roughly 10-day PBMC culture with coronavirus spike peptide pools or control peptides (ViraFEST assay). PCR tests turned positive between March and December 2020, before US Alpha, Beta and Delta variants. An Oncomine TCR Beta short-read assay was used to sequence the DNA from cultured CD4+ T cells. One entry per CDR3 protein results from TCRdb running MiXCR on the PCR reads. The data show 20,000 or so distinct CDR3 sequences, with roughly 46% seen just once and 20% to 30% held by the top ten.

The sequences come from CD4+ T cells from blood, cultured in vitro, collected before SARS-CoV-2 vaccination. This chain joins TRBV19 and TRBJ1-2; 8 bases map to TRBD1. This sequence originates from a human donor who had recovered from COVID-19. CDR3 loop: CASSPKGQAATNYTF. The CDR3 nucleotides are TGTGCCAGTAGTCCGAAGGGACAGGCCGCAACCAACTACACCTTC. Drawing the rest from reference TRBV19 and TRBJ1-2, the complete variable domain is DGGITQSPKYLFRKEGQNVTLSCEQNLNHDAMYWYRQDPGQGLRLIYYSQIVNDFQKGDIAEGYSVSREKKESFPLTVTSAQKNPTAFYLCASSPKGQAATNYTFGSGTRLTVV.